The rows below give T cell receptor beta chains drawn from one sample of a study of radiation and T cells in renal cell carcinoma. The method was immunoSEQ multiplex PCR; TCRdb's version includes in-frame clones alone and lacks a portion of them. The sample gives tens of thousands of clones, 70% to 90% of which show up once; 20% to 25% is in the top ten. The sample consisted of blood, taken from a patient whose treatment included radiotherapy and nephrectomy. The receptors come from a woman in her forties or fifties with renal cell carcinoma. Each CDR3 is given with its conserved first and last residue. D genes are given only for firm matches. The size of a clone is reported for some rows only, either as once, few or many, or as a class for expanded clones.

CDR3 DNA: TGTGCCAGCAGCCCTTATGCTGGACAGGAGACCTACGAGCAGTACTTC; CDR3 protein: CASSPYAGQETYEQYF; J gene: TRBJ2-7; clone size: -; D gene: TRBD1; V gene: TRBV5-6
CDR3 DNA: TGTGCCAGCAGCCCTTCATCAGGGGGCAACTATGGCTACACCTTC; CDR3 protein: CASSPSSGGNYGYTF; J gene: TRBJ1-2; clone size: -; D gene: TRBD1; V gene: TRBV7-9
CDR3 DNA: TGTGCCAGCTCAGCAGAAAGCCGACAGGCTACCCTCCATGGCTACACCTTC; CDR3 protein: CASSAESRQATLHGYTF; J gene: TRBJ1-2; clone size: -; D gene: -; V gene: TRBV18
CDR3 DNA: TGTGCCTGGAGTGCCTTCTCGGGGGATCTCTTTCTCCTAAATGAAAAACTGTTTTTT; CDR3 protein: CAWSAFSGDLFLLNEKLFF; J gene: TRBJ1-4; clone size: few; D gene: -; V gene: TRBV30
CDR3 DNA: TGTGCCAGCAGCCCCGCAGGGGGCGAGCAGTACTTC; CDR3 protein: CASSPAGGEQYF; J gene: TRBJ2-7; clone size: -; D gene: TRBD1; V gene: TRBV9
CDR3 DNA: TGTGCCACTTCCGACCGGACGAAGCAGTTCTTC; CDR3 protein: CATSDRTKQFF; J gene: TRBJ2-1; clone size: -; D gene: -; V gene: TRBV19
CDR3 DNA: TGCGCCAGCAGCGAAATGGGGACAGGGAATGAAAAACTGTTTTTT; CDR3 protein: CASSEMGTGNEKLFF; J gene: TRBJ1-4; clone size: -; D gene: TRBD1; V gene: TRBV5-1
CDR3 DNA: TGCGCCAGCAGCCAAGATACCAGCGGGAGGGACGAGCAGTACTTC; CDR3 protein: CASSQDTSGRDEQYF; J gene: TRBJ2-7; clone size: -; D gene: TRBD2; V gene: TRBV4-3
CDR3 DNA: TGTGCCAGCAGCCCAGTTCGGGGGGGAACAGATACGCAGTATTTT; CDR3 protein: CASSPVRGGTDTQYF; J gene: TRBJ2-3; clone size: once; D gene: TRBD2; V gene: TRBV11-2
CDR3 DNA: TGTGCCAGCAGCCAAAACCTGATAGGGGATCACTATGGCTACACCTTC; CDR3 protein: CASSQNLIGDHYGYTF; J gene: TRBJ1-2; clone size: -; D gene: -; V gene: TRBV4-2
CDR3 DNA: TGTGCCGCTGGACAGGCCATATACGAGCAGTACTTC; CDR3 protein: CAAGQAIYEQYF; J gene: TRBJ2-7; clone size: -; D gene: TRBD1; V gene: TRBV6-5
CDR3 DNA: TGTGCCAGCAAGGTGGGGGGCGGGGAGACCCAGTACTTC; CDR3 protein: CASKVGGGETQYF; J gene: TRBJ2-5; clone size: -; D gene: -; V gene: TRBV6-5
CDR3 DNA: TGTGCCAGCAGCTTGCCCCCGGCCCCTGCTTTCTTT; CDR3 protein: CASSLPPAPAFF; J gene: TRBJ1-1; clone size: few; D gene: -; V gene: TRBV5-8
CDR3 DNA: TGTGCCAGCAGCCAAGGGTGGTCAGAGAAGTACTTC; CDR3 protein: CASSQGWSEKYF; J gene: TRBJ2-5; clone size: -; D gene: -; V gene: TRBV14
CDR3 DNA: TGTGCCAGCAGCTTAGGGGAACAGGGTGGAGGCTACACCTTC; CDR3 protein: CASSLGEQGGGYTF; J gene: TRBJ1-2; clone size: -; D gene: -; V gene: TRBV7-2
CDR3 DNA: TGTGCCAGCAGCCAAGATGGGGCAGCGGGAGGTATAGGGGATACGCAGTATTTT; CDR3 protein: CASSQDGAAGGIGDTQYF; J gene: TRBJ2-3; clone size: -; D gene: TRBD2; V gene: TRBV4-2
CDR3 DNA: TGTGCCAGTTCGCTCCACCAAGAGACCCAGTACTTC; CDR3 protein: CASSLHQETQYF; J gene: TRBJ2-5; clone size: once; D gene: -; V gene: TRBV19
CDR3 DNA: TGTGCCAGCAGCTTGACTAGCGGGTCGCAGTACTTC; CDR3 protein: CASSLTSGSQYF; J gene: TRBJ2-7; clone size: -; D gene: TRBD2; V gene: TRBV5-6
CDR3 DNA: TGTGCCTGGAGTTCTAATTCACCCCTCCACTTT; CDR3 protein: CAWSSNSPLHF; J gene: TRBJ1-6; clone size: -; D gene: -; V gene: TRBV30
CDR3 DNA: TGTGCCAGCTCCGTTCAGGGACTAGCGGGAAGCGAGCAGTACTTC; CDR3 protein: CASSVQGLAGSEQYF; J gene: TRBJ2-7; clone size: -; D gene: TRBD2; V gene: TRBV2
CDR3 DNA: TGTGCCAGCAGTGAAGAAGGGGTTAATGAAAAACTGTTTTTT; CDR3 protein: CASSEEGVNEKLFF; J gene: TRBJ1-4; clone size: -; D gene: -; V gene: TRBV25-1
CDR3 DNA: TGTGCCAGCAGTTTAGATGAGGGCCTCGGACCCCTCCACTTT; CDR3 protein: CASSLDEGLGPLHF; J gene: TRBJ1-6; clone size: -; D gene: -; V gene: TRBV27
CDR3 DNA: TGTGCCAGCACCTTGTCAGGTTTACAGGAGACCCAGTACTTC; CDR3 protein: CASTLSGLQETQYF; J gene: TRBJ2-5; clone size: -; D gene: -; V gene: TRBV6-6
CDR3 DNA: TGTGCCAGCAGCGTAGCAGGGACACCCTACGAGCAGTACTTC; CDR3 protein: CASSVAGTPYEQYF; J gene: TRBJ2-7; clone size: -; D gene: -; V gene: TRBV9
CDR3 DNA: TGTGCCAGCAGTTTATACATTAATAGCAATCAGCCCCAGCATTTT; CDR3 protein: CASSLYINSNQPQHF; J gene: TRBJ1-5; clone size: once; D gene: -; V gene: TRBV28
CDR3 DNA: TGCGCCAGCAGCCAAGATCTGGGTGGTGGGGCCAACGTCCTGACTTTC; CDR3 protein: CASSQDLGGGANVLTF; J gene: TRBJ2-6; clone size: -; D gene: -; V gene: TRBV4-3
CDR3 DNA: TGTGCCAGCAGCTTGGGTCCCACGGGCACTGAAGCTTTCTTT; CDR3 protein: CASSLGPTGTEAFF; J gene: TRBJ1-1; clone size: -; D gene: -; V gene: TRBV7-9
CDR3 DNA: TGCGCCAGCAGCCCAGGGGGCCCGTCGGGGAATGAGCAGTTCTTC; CDR3 protein: CASSPGGPSGNEQFF; J gene: TRBJ2-1; clone size: once; D gene: TRBD1; V gene: TRBV5-1
CDR3 DNA: TGTGCCAGCAGTCAAGCGGGACTTGACGAGCAGTACTTC; CDR3 protein: CASSQAGLDEQYF; J gene: TRBJ2-7; clone size: -; D gene: TRBD2; V gene: TRBV6-6
CDR3 DNA: TGTGCCAGCAGTGGACCGGGACGCGAGCAGTACTTC; CDR3 protein: CASSGPGREQYF; J gene: TRBJ2-7; clone size: -; D gene: -; V gene: TRBV6-1
CDR3 DNA: TGTGCCAGCAGCTTACAGGACAGGGGTTACATTCAGTACTTC; CDR3 protein: CASSLQDRGYIQYF; J gene: TRBJ2-4; clone size: -; D gene: TRBD1; V gene: TRBV7-9
CDR3 DNA: TGCGCCAGCAGCTTGTTTGACGAGCAGTACTTC; CDR3 protein: CASSLFDEQYF; J gene: TRBJ2-7; clone size: -; D gene: -; V gene: TRBV5-1
CDR3 DNA: TGTGCCAGCACCCAAGGGGCAGGGATTGAAAAACTGTTTTTT; CDR3 protein: CASTQGAGIEKLFF; J gene: TRBJ1-4; clone size: -; D gene: -; V gene: TRBV6-5
CDR3 DNA: TGTGCCAGCAGTTCACACCGGGACGGTAATGAGCAGTTCTTC; CDR3 protein: CASSSHRDGNEQFF; J gene: TRBJ2-1; clone size: few; D gene: -; V gene: TRBV6-6
CDR3 DNA: TGTGCCAGTAGTATAGATGGAAAGGGGGGCGAGCAGTACTTC; CDR3 protein: CASSIDGKGGEQYF; J gene: TRBJ2-7; clone size: -; D gene: -; V gene: TRBV19
CDR3 DNA: TGTGCCAGCAGCCCTTTTGCGACTGTGAACACTGAAGCTTTCTTT; CDR3 protein: CASSPFATVNTEAFF; J gene: TRBJ1-1; clone size: once; D gene: -; V gene: TRBV5-4
CDR3 DNA: TGCGCCAGCAGCCCCAGAGGGGGTGATGAGCAGTTCTTC; CDR3 protein: CASSPRGGDEQFF; J gene: TRBJ2-1; clone size: -; D gene: -; V gene: TRBV4-3
CDR3 DNA: TGTGCCAGCAGCCCTACGCACGAGAACACTGAAGCTTTCTTT; CDR3 protein: CASSPTHENTEAFF; J gene: TRBJ1-1; clone size: few; D gene: -; V gene: TRBV9
CDR3 DNA: TGTGCCAGCAGCCAAGGGGCTGAGGGGGCTGGGTACCTTGAAGCTTTCTTT; CDR3 protein: CASSQGAEGAGYLEAFF; J gene: TRBJ1-1; clone size: -; D gene: TRBD1; V gene: TRBV4-2
CDR3 DNA: TGTGCCAGCAGTAACGACAGGGACTCTGGAAACACCATATATTTT; CDR3 protein: CASSNDRDSGNTIYF; J gene: TRBJ1-3; clone size: -; D gene: TRBD1; V gene: TRBV6-1
CDR3 DNA: TGCGCCAGCAGCTTGGCTAGCGGGGGGGCTACTGAGCAGTTCTTC; CDR3 protein: CASSLASGGATEQFF; J gene: TRBJ2-1; clone size: once; D gene: TRBD2; V gene: TRBV5-1
CDR3 DNA: TGTGCCAGCAGTTTGGCCAATGAAAAACTGTTTTTT; CDR3 protein: CASSLANEKLFF; J gene: TRBJ1-4; clone size: -; D gene: -; V gene: TRBV28
CDR3 DNA: TGTGCCAGCAGTGCCATACAGGGTTATAGCAATCAGCCCCAGCATTTT; CDR3 protein: CASSAIQGYSNQPQHF; J gene: TRBJ1-5; clone size: -; D gene: -; V gene: TRBV19
CDR3 DNA: TGTGCCACCAGCAGAGACCGCGGATGGGACGAGCAGTACTTC; CDR3 protein: CATSRDRGWDEQYF; J gene: TRBJ2-7; clone size: -; D gene: -; V gene: TRBV15
CDR3 DNA: TGTGCCAGCAGCTCTAGGGCTGGGGGCTACACCTTC; CDR3 protein: CASSSRAGGYTF; J gene: TRBJ1-2; clone size: -; D gene: -; V gene: TRBV9
CDR3 DNA: TGTGCCAGCAGCCCGGGACTAGCGGGAGTCAATGAGCAGTTCTTC; CDR3 protein: CASSPGLAGVNEQFF; J gene: TRBJ2-1; clone size: -; D gene: TRBD2; V gene: TRBV7-3
CDR3 DNA: TGTGCCAGCAGCCTACTGCCGGGACTAGCGGGAGCGCAGTTCTTC; CDR3 protein: CASSLLPGLAGAQFF; J gene: TRBJ2-1; clone size: -; D gene: TRBD2; V gene: TRBV7-2
CDR3 DNA: TGTGCCAGCAGCCCCACAGGGCTGAGGGAGCAGTACTTC; CDR3 protein: CASSPTGLREQYF; J gene: TRBJ2-7; clone size: -; D gene: -; V gene: TRBV6-1
CDR3 DNA: TGCGCCAGCAGCCGACCGGGACTAGCTCCCTACGAGCAGTACTTC; CDR3 protein: CASSRPGLAPYEQYF; J gene: TRBJ2-7; clone size: -; D gene: TRBD2; V gene: TRBV4-1
CDR3 DNA: TGCGCCAGCAGCTCTAAAAACTACGAGCAGTACTTC; CDR3 protein: CASSSKNYEQYF; J gene: TRBJ2-7; clone size: -; D gene: -; V gene: TRBV5-1
CDR3 DNA: TGCGCCAGCAGCCAAGGACGTACGGACACCGGGGAGCTGTTTTTT; CDR3 protein: CASSQGRTDTGELFF; J gene: TRBJ2-2; clone size: -; D gene: -; V gene: TRBV4-3
CDR3 DNA: TGTGCCAGCAGGGCCTACAATGAGCAGTTCTTC; CDR3 protein: CASRAYNEQFF; J gene: TRBJ2-1; clone size: -; D gene: -; V gene: TRBV6-5
CDR3 DNA: TGTGCCAGAAGCTTGGGGGACACCTCGGAAGGGAACACTGAAGCTTTCTTT; CDR3 protein: CARSLGDTSEGNTEAFF; J gene: TRBJ1-1; clone size: few; D gene: -; V gene: TRBV5-3
CDR3 DNA: TGTGCCAGCAGGGGACAGGGGTTTGACATTCAGTACTTC; CDR3 protein: CASRGQGFDIQYF; J gene: TRBJ2-4; clone size: -; D gene: TRBD1; V gene: TRBV6-5
CDR3 DNA: TGTGCCAGCAGTTTATTACAAGGCAATGGCTACACCTTC; CDR3 protein: CASSLLQGNGYTF; J gene: TRBJ1-2; clone size: -; D gene: -; V gene: TRBV28